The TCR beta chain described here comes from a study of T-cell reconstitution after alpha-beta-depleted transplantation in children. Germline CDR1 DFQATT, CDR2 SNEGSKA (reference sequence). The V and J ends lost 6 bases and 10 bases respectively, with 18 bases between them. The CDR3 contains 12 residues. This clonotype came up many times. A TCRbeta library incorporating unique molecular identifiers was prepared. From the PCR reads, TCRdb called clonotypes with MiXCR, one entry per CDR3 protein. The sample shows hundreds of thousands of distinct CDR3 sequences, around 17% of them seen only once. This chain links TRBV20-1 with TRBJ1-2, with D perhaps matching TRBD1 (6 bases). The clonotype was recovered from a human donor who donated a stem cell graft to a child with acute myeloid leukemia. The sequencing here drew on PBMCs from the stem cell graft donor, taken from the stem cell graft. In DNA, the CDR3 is TGCAGTGCGATAACTCCGGGACATCCCTACACCTTC. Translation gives CSAITPGHPYTF.